Listed below are T cell receptor beta chains from one sample, sequenced in a study of CD8 T cells in ankylosing spondylitis. TCRdb reprocessed the 5' RACE reads with MiXCR, giving one entry per CDR3 protein. This table has 130,000 or so distinct CDR3 sequences, roughly 17% appearing once. Material: blood, either unsorted or a sorted T cell fraction (not recorded which). The receptor source for this set is a male donor with ankylosing spondylitis. CDR3s include the opening cysteine and the closing phenylalanine or tryptophan. Fields, in order: V gene, J gene, clone size, D gene, CDR3 protein, CDR3 DNA. A D gene is named only where the DNA matches it firmly. Clone sizes are given selectively: once, few, many, or a class where the clone is expanded.

TRBV12-3/TRBV12-4	TRBJ2-2	NA	NA	CASTPQFTGELFF	TGTGCCAGCACCCCTCAGTTTACCGGGGAGCTGTTTTTT
TRBV6-5	TRBJ2-7	few	NA	CASVPRDNSYEQYF	TGTGCCAGCGTTCCCCGGGACAACTCCTACGAGCAGTACTTC
TRBV27	TRBJ1-1	NA	NA	CASSLLNQETFF	TGTGCCAGCAGTTTATTGAACCAGGAAACTTTCTTT
TRBV10-2	TRBJ2-7	few	NA	CASIGQGYEQYF	TGCGCCAGCATTGGCCAAGGCTACGAGCAGTACTTC
TRBV5-5	TRBJ1-3	NA	NA	CASSPPNRGGNTIYF	TGTGCCAGCAGCCCCCCCAACAGAGGTGGAAACACCATATATTTT
TRBV6-1	TRBJ2-1	NA	TRBD2	CASSPGLAFHNEQFF	TGTGCCAGCAGTCCGGGACTAGCGTTCCACAATGAGCAGTTCTTC
TRBV4-3	TRBJ2-7	NA	NA	CASSLAGGRRSGLSYEQYF	TGCGCCAGCAGCCTCGCCGGCGGCAGAAGGTCTGGTCTGTCCTACGAGCAGTACTTC
TRBV9	TRBJ1-1	NA	NA	CASSLQDTGTEAFF	TGTGCCAGCAGCCTACAGGACACGGGAACTGAAGCTTTCTTT
TRBV24-1	TRBJ2-5	NA	NA	CATSDSEETQYF	TGTGCCACCAGTGATTCAGAGGAGACCCAGTACTTC
TRBV7-9	TRBJ2-7	NA	TRBD1	CASSSSGQGAREQYF	TGTGCCAGCAGCTCCTCGGGACAGGGGGCGCGGGAGCAGTACTTC
TRBV11-2	TRBJ1-1	NA	NA	CASSLDRDQPMNTEAFF	TGTGCCAGCAGCTTAGACCGGGACCAACCAATGAACACTGAAGCTTTCTTT
TRBV4-1	TRBJ2-2	few	NA	CASSHGQKGDTGELFF	TGCGCCAGCAGCCACGGACAGAAGGGGGACACCGGGGAGCTGTTTTTT
TRBV28	TRBJ2-7	NA	NA	CASSLWLGNGEQYF	TGTGCCAGCAGTTTATGGCTAGGGAACGGCGAGCAGTACTTC
TRBV7-3	TRBJ2-1	NA	NA	CASSRDGEQFF	TGTGCCAGCAGCAGGGACGGTGAGCAGTTCTTC
TRBV20-1	TRBJ2-1	many	NA	CSARDFQGIHNEQFF	TGCAGTGCTAGAGATTTTCAGGGGATTCACAATGAGCAGTTCTTC
TRBV29-1	TRBJ2-5	NA	TRBD2	CSVPGLAGRGETQYF	TGCAGCGTTCCGGGACTAGCGGGAAGGGGGGAGACCCAGTACTTC
TRBV12-3/TRBV12-4	TRBJ1-4	many	NA	CASSHGIRLFF	TGTGCCAGCAGTCACGGGATCCGACTGTTTTTT
TRBV7-8	TRBJ2-1	NA	TRBD2	CASSFRDRTSPYNEQFF	TGTGCCAGCAGCTTCCGCGACCGGACTAGTCCCTACAATGAGCAGTTCTTC
TRBV27	TRBJ1-1	NA	NA	CASSLMTRNEAFF	TGTGCCAGCAGTTTAATGACACGCAATGAAGCTTTCTTT
TRBV10-3	TRBJ2-2	many	TRBD2	CAISELAGETGELFF	TGTGCCATCAGTGAATTAGCGGGAGAAACCGGGGAGCTGTTTTTT
TRBV30	TRBJ2-2	NA	NA	CAWSLTGVVNTGELFF	TGTGCCTGGAGTTTGACCGGGGTGGTGAACACCGGGGAGCTGTTTTTT
TRBV27	TRBJ2-1	NA	NA	CASTLGFEQFF	TGTGCCAGCACTCTAGGGTTTGAGCAGTTCTTC
TRBV12-3/TRBV12-4	TRBJ1-4	NA	TRBD1	CASGPGQGGEKLFF	TGTGCCAGCGGACCCGGACAGGGCGGGGAAAAACTGTTTTTT
TRBV6-6	TRBJ2-7	NA	NA	CASRGTSHYEQYF	TGTGCCAGCAGAGGGACTTCTCACTACGAGCAGTACTTC
TRBV12-3/TRBV12-4	TRBJ2-5	NA	NA	CASSPLAAGETQYF	TGTGCCAGCAGCCCCCTGGCTGCAGGAGAGACCCAGTACTTC
TRBV24-1	TRBJ2-2	NA	NA	CATSRALGDTGELFF	TGTGCCACTTCCCGGGCCCTAGGCGACACCGGGGAGCTGTTTTTT
TRBV14	TRBJ2-1	few	TRBD2	CASSQLAGGPNEQFF	TGTGCCAGCAGCCAACTAGCGGGAGGCCCCAATGAGCAGTTCTTC
TRBV7-9	TRBJ2-1	few	TRBD2	CASSSQTSGSWGEQFF	TGTGCCAGCAGTTCCCAGACTAGCGGGAGCTGGGGTGAGCAGTTCTTC
TRBV9	TRBJ2-3	NA	TRBD2	CASSLFASGSTDTQYF	TGTGCCAGCAGCCTATTCGCTAGCGGGAGCACAGATACGCAGTATTTT
TRBV20-1	TRBJ2-2	NA	NA	CSAVTTAANTGELFF	TGCAGTGCTGTAACGACAGCCGCGAACACCGGGGAGCTGTTTTTT
TRBV7-9	TRBJ2-5	few	TRBD1	CASSQIGGRETQYF	TGTGCCAGCAGCCAGATAGGGGGCCGCGAGACCCAGTACTTC
TRBV7-2	TRBJ2-2	few	NA	CASSLTAANTGELFF	TGTGCCAGCAGCTTAACAGCGGCGAACACCGGGGAGCTGTTTTTT
TRBV29-1	TRBJ2-1	many	TRBD2	CSVEGRTSGSDEQFF	TGCAGCGTTGAAGGGCGGACTAGCGGGAGCGATGAGCAGTTCTTC